This T cell receptor beta chain was observed in a study of OX40 agonist ivuxolimab in advanced cancers. Study background: Patients were treated with ivuxolimab, an agonistic anti-OX40 (CD134) antibody. Prior therapy, whether anti-PD-1, anti-PD-L1 or anti-CTLA-4, was allowed, and 30% to 40% had some.

The CDR3 covers 17 residues. Germline trimming cut 8 bases from V and 4 bases from J; bases unmatched to any gene: 15. Germline CDR1 MDHEN, CDR2 SYDVKM. Measured with immunoSEQ multiplex PCR; TCRdb has only the in-frame clones, and not every one. The repertoire holds tens of thousands of clones, with 75% to 85% as singletons. In its sample, this clone was seen a few times. The sequences come from CD4+ or CD8+ T cells sorted from blood, collected in a trial of the OX40 agonist ivuxolimab. This chain connects TRBV28 to TRBJ2-1; 9 bases agree with TRBD1. The TCR comes from an adult with an advanced solid tumor such as melanoma, head and neck, liver or kidney cancer. CDR3 sequence reads: CASRLGPRDRDYNEQFF. CDR3 in DNA: TGTGCCAGCCGCTTGGGGCCCCGGGACAGGGATTACAATGAGCAGTTCTTC.